The 13 T cell receptor beta chains listed next were all sequenced from one sample in a study of T cell clonality in common variable immunodeficiency. General observations from the study: Common variable immunodeficiency TCR beta sequences reportedly had fewer deletions and N-nucleotide insertions.

Clones were sequenced by immunoSEQ multiplex PCR, and TCRdb holds only the in-frame ones, with some missing. This sample has 15,000 to 20,000 clones, each found more than once. No antigen has been identified for these receptors. The material sequenced was peripheral blood mononuclear cells. Receptors were obtained from a human donor with common variable immunodeficiency.

Ten or more counts support this clone. The observed sequence ends 3 residues before the CDR3 terminus, with the missing tail filled in from the germline J gene. The genes are TRBV20-1 and TRBJ2-3; a weak D match, TRBD1 (5 bases). The V gene lost 0 bases and the J gene lost 4 bases, with 14 bases spanning the gap. This CDR3 is built from 15 residues. The germline V gene encodes CDR1 DFQATT and CDR2 SNEGSKA (reference sequence). The chain's CDR3 is CSARDIELGADTQYF. The covered CDR3 bases are TGCAGTGCTAGAGATATAGAGTTAGGGGCAGATACG.

This clone was counted between two and nine times. The observed sequence ends 3 residues before the CDR3 terminus, with the missing tail filled in from the germline J gene. V and J are TRBV2 and TRBJ1-2; a weak D match, TRBD1 (5 bases). The CDR3 sequence is 14 residues long. CDR1 and CDR2 (germline): SNHLY, FYNNEI. The V end was cut by 10 bases, the J end by 4 bases, with 19 bases between. Partial CDR3 DNA: TGTGCCACTACGAGGGGCGGTAATTCCTATGGC. Translated, it gives CATTRGGNSYG. The CDR3 in full is CATTRGGNSYGYTF. Together with reference TRBV2 and TRBJ1-2, the CDR3 gives the full variable domain: EPEVTQTPSHQVTQMGQEVILRCVPISNHLYFYWYRQILGQKVEFLVSFYNNEISEKSEIFDDQFSVERPDGSNFTLKIRSTKLEDSAMYFCATTRGGNSYGYTFGSGTRLTVV.

Ten or more counts support this clone. Read data end 3 residues before the CDR3 end; the end is taken from the germline J gene. The chain joins TRBV15 to TRBJ1-3; D is ambiguous. Trimming left V 0 bases short and J 2 bases short, with 11 bases between. The V gene's germline CDR1 is LNHNV and CDR2 YYDKDF (reference sequence). The CDR3 has 16 residues. The part of the CDR3 DNA that was read is TGTGCCACCAGCAGAGAGCTCTTTACGGCTGGAAACACC. Amino acid sequence: CATSRELFTAGNT. In full, the CDR3 is CATSRELFTAGNTIYF.

This clone was recorded a few times. Read data end 3 residues before the CDR3 end; the end is taken from the germline J gene. V gene TRBV7-2 combines with J gene TRBJ1-2, with 8 bases that match TRBD1. The germline gives CDR1 SGHTA, CDR2 FQGNSA. The CDR3 length is 15 residues. V shed 3 bases and J 6 bases; nucleotides not matched to a gene: 9. This CDR3 is CASSFIPDRVDGYTF. The sequenced part of the CDR3 DNA is TGTGCCAGCAGCTTTATCCCGGACAGGGTGGATGGC.

There are many counts of this clone. The CDR3 is cut off 3 residues early in the read; its end comes from the germline J gene. The chain recombines TRBV30 with TRBJ2-1, with 7 bases identical to TRBD1. The CDR3 contains 14 residues. The junction had 1 base not matched to a gene; V was cut back by 0 bases and J by 2 bases. CDR1 and CDR2 (germline): GTSNPN, SVGIG (reference sequence). The chain's CDR3 is CAWSVGTAYNEQFF. The sequenced part of the CDR3 DNA is TGTGCCTGGAGTGTAGGGACAGCCTACAATGAG. The full variable domain, with the rest looked up from reference TRBV30 and TRBJ2-1, is SQTIHQWPATLVQPVGSPLSLECTVEGTSNPNLYWYRQAAGRGLQLLFYSVGIGQISSEVPQNLSASRPQDRQFILSSKKLLLSDSGFYLCAWSVGTAYNEQFFGPGTRLTVL.

The table lists this clone with a few counts. Read coverage stops 3 residues before the CDR3 terminus; the germline J gene supplies the remainder. Additional DNA sequences in this sample encode the identical CDR3. The V gene is TRBV7-2, the J gene TRBJ2-7; no clear D. The germline gives CDR1 SGHTA, CDR2 FQGNSA. The ends were cut back, 5 bases at V and 3 bases at J, with 11 bases in the middle. This CDR3 region has 13 residues. The CDR3 DNA, read in part, is TGTGCCAGCAGCCCTAGTGGGTTCTACGAG. It is translated as CASSPSGFYE. The complete CDR3 protein is CASSPSGFYEQYF.

This clone was recorded at least ten times. The part of the CDR3 DNA that was read is TGCGCCAGCAGCTGGAGCGGGAGGGCCGAAGATACG. Translating it yields CASSWSGRAEDT. The whole CDR3 reads CASSWSGRAEDTQYF. The chain recombines TRBV5-1 with TRBJ2-3; 10 bases fit TRBD2. The CDR3 extends 3 residues past the end of the read, so its final part is completed from the germline J gene. V trimming: 3 bases; J trimming: 5 bases; junction bases outside the gene matches: 6. The CDR3 has 15 amino acids. Germline CDR1 is SGHRS and CDR2 is YFSETQ.

This clone has a count of ten or more. The CDR3 end falls 3 residues outside the read, so it is completed with the germline J gene. The chain employs TRBV7-3 and TRBJ2-3, with TRBD2 matching 10 bases. Germline V gene sequence: CDR1 SGHTA, CDR2 FQGTGA. This CDR3 is 16 amino acids long. The junction had 9 bases not matched to a gene; V was cut back by 5 bases and J by 4 bases. CDR3 region: CASSPGVAGGSDTQYF. The sequenced part of the CDR3 DNA is TGTGCCAGCAGCCCGGGGGTAGCGGGGGGATCAGATACG.

By frequency in the sample, this clone is medium-sized. The read ends 3 residues before the CDR3 terminus; that terminus is restored from the germline J gene. The J gene is TRBJ2-1, the V gene TRBV18; D call uncertain. Germline assignment: CDR1 KGHSH and CDR2 LQKENI. V was pared by 3 bases and J by 6 bases, with 18 bases between. This CDR3 spans 16 amino acids. CDR3 loop: CASSPKLAEGGNEQFF. Incomplete CDR3 DNA: TGTGCCAGCTCACCGAAATTAGCTGAAGGCGGCAATGAG.

This clone was counted a few times. The missing CDR3 end, 3 residues past where the read stops, is filled in from the germline J gene. The same CDR3 also results from other DNA sequences found in this sample. The chain joins TRBV6-2 or TRBV6-3 to TRBJ1-4; TRBD1 agrees at 8 bases. The CDR3 covers 15 residues. J lost 4 bases, V lost 6 bases, and 7 bases had no gene match. The germline CDR1 and CDR2 sequences are MNHEY and SVGEGT. CDR3 region: CASRKGQDYNEKLFF. The sequenced CDR3 bases are TGTGCCAGCAGGAAGGGACAGGACTATAATGAAAAA.

This clone was detected many times. The CDR3 end lies 3 residues beyond the end of the read and is filled in from the germline J gene. V and J are TRBV7-2 and TRBJ2-3; tentatively, D is TRBD2 (7 bases). Germline CDR1 reads SGHTA; CDR2 reads FQGNSA. V lost 4 bases, J lost 7 bases, and 18 bases lay in between. The CDR3 totals 15 residues. The CDR3 DNA, read in part, is TGTGCCAGCAGCTCCATTAGGGGGAGGGCATATACG. Translated: CASSSIRGRAYT. The full CDR3 reads CASSSIRGRAYTQYF.

By share of the sample, this clone is medium-sized. CDR3 region: CASSPRGNEKLFF. The part of the CDR3 DNA that was read is TGTGCCAGCAGCCCCCGGGGAAATGAAAAA. The rearrangement joins TRBV5-6 to TRBJ1-4; D ambiguous. The read terminates 3 residues ahead of where the CDR3 ends, so the germline J gene completes it. This CDR3 contains 13 residues. V shed 4 bases and J shed 5 bases, with 9 bases lying between them. Germline values: CDR1 SGHDT, CDR2 YYEEEE.

This clone has just a few counts. The sequenced fragment ends 3 residues before the CDR3 boundary, so the rest is inferred from the germline J gene. The gene calls are TRBV18 and TRBJ2-7; weak D call: TRBD2 (7 bases). The CDR3 sequence is 14 residues long. The germline V gene has CDR1 KGHSH and CDR2 LQKENI. The ends were cut back, 5 bases at V and 3 bases at J, with 14 bases in the middle. CDR3 DNA, as far as it was read: TGTGCCAGCTCAAGTGGGGGAGGGGGCTACGAG. It is translated as CASSSGGGGYE. The complete CDR3 reads CASSSGGGGYEQYF.